These 8 T cell receptor beta chains were all obtained from the same sample, sequenced in a study of cytomegalovirus exposure and HLA in healthy donors. 13 Jbeta primers and 60 Vbeta primers were used for the PCR. Clones were read by immunoSEQ multiplex PCR, and TCRdb kept only the in-frame ones, dropping some. This table holds under 200,000 clones, roughly 85% found once. Input material: PBMCs. The receptor set was obtained from a woman in her 40s in good health and CMV-seronegative.

This chain connects TRBV7-2 to TRBJ2-5; perhaps TRBD1 as D (5 bases). The CDR3 sequence is 14 residues long. Germline V gene lookup returns CDR1 SGHTA and CDR2 FQGNSA. Trimming took off 1 base at V and 5 bases at J, with 11 bases between the two ends. CDR3 nucleotide sequence: TGTGCCAGCAGCTTAGGCCTTGGGGCGGAGACCCAGTACTTC. This translates into CASSLGLGAETQYF.

This clone showed up just once. The chain employs TRBV13 and TRBJ1-4; tentative D call: TRBD1 (6 bases). The CDR3 totals 17 residues. Germline CDR1 reads PRHDT; CDR2 reads FYEKMQ (reference sequence). The ends were cut back, 5 bases at V and 0 bases at J, with 16 bases in the middle. In nucleotides, the CDR3 is TGTGCCAGCAGCCTTAATACAGGGACTACAACTAATGAAAAACTGTTTTTT. This sequence encodes CASSLNTGTTTNEKLFF.

The V and J genes are TRBV29-1 and TRBJ2-3; 9 bases line up with TRBD2. CDR3 length: 15 amino acids. The junction had 7 bases not matched to a gene; V was cut back by 2 bases and J by 4 bases. Per the germline V gene, CDR1 is SQVTM and CDR2 is ANQGSEA. CDR3 loop: CSVEILAGMSDTQYF. CDR3 sequence (DNA): TGCAGCGTTGAAATTCTAGCGGGAATGTCAGATACGCAGTATTTT.

V and J are TRBV28 and TRBJ2-2; no clear D. This CDR3 is built from 14 residues. Per germline, CDR1 MDHEN and CDR2 SYDVKM. Trimming took off 6 bases at V and 1 base at J, with 9 bases between the two ends. The CDR3 DNA sequence: TGTGCCAGCAGCCTATACGTGAACACCGGGGAGCTGTTTTTT. This translates into CASSLYVNTGELFF.

The V and J genes are TRBV19 and TRBJ1-5; D is possibly TRBD1 (6 bases). Germline lookup yields CDR1 LNHDA and CDR2 SQIVND (reference sequence). CDR3 length: 15 amino acids. Trimming shortened V by 2 bases and J by 3 bases, and 11 bases separated the two germline ends. CDR3 in amino acids: CASSITGQYNQPQHF. The CDR3 coding sequence is TGTGCCAGTAGTATAACTGGACAGTACAATCAGCCCCAGCATTTT.

This CDR3 is CASSQVQIGTGSDEQYF. CDR3 nucleotide sequence: TGTGCCAGCAGCCAAGTTCAAATCGGGACAGGGTCTGATGAGCAGTACTTC. V is TRBV14 and J is TRBJ2-7, with 9 bases matching TRBD1. Germline V gene data show CDR1 as SGHDN and CDR2 as FVKESK. The CDR3 has 17 residues. V shed 1 base, J shed 7 bases, and the junction held 14 bases outside the gene matches.

This CDR3 reads CASSEAFGDFQPQHF. In DNA form, the CDR3 reads TGTGCCAGCAGTGAAGCGTTTGGGGACTTTCAGCCCCAGCATTTT. The genes are TRBV6-1 and TRBJ1-5, with D perhaps TRBD1 (5 bases). Looked up from germline, CDR1 is MNHNS and CDR2 is SASEGT. V was trimmed by 0 bases and J by 6 bases, leaving 12 bases between them. The CDR3 sequence is 15 residues long.

This chain joins TRBV6-5 and TRBJ1-2; 7 nucleotides align to TRBD1. CDR3 length: 14 amino acids. Germline V gene data show CDR1 as MNHEY and CDR2 as SVGAGI. After removal of 8 bases from V and 4 bases from J, the junction contained 10 bases not matched to a gene. CDR3 DNA: TGTGCCAGCTCCCGCGACAGGGCGCCCTATGGCTACACCTTC. Encoded protein: CASSRDRAPYGYTF.